A single sample gave rise to the 2 T cell receptor beta chains below, sequenced in a study of glioma-infiltrating T cells after dendritic cell vaccination. Assay used: immunoSEQ multiplex PCR; TCRdb lists only in-frame clones, some missing. This table has more than 70,000 clones, roughly 91% appearing once. As to time point: after dendritic cell vaccination, including at tumor progression/relapse. The sequences come from blood, collected after dendritic cell vaccination. These receptors were taken from a human donor with glioblastoma.

The rearrangement links TRBV6-6 to TRBJ2-3; D uncertain. Trimming cost V 4 bases and J 7 bases, with 6 bases left between them. Germline assignment: CDR1 MNHNY and CDR2 SVGAGI (reference sequence). This CDR3 contains 11 residues. The CDR3 DNA follows: TGTGCCAGCAGTTCTACCTATACGCAGTATTTT. Protein product: CASSSTYTQYF.

This chain connects TRBV4-3 to TRBJ2-1; D is possibly TRBD1 (6 bases). Per germline, CDR1 LGHNA and CDR2 YSLEER. The CDR3 loop spans 15 amino acids. The V gene lost 0 bases and the J gene lost 3 bases, with 9 bases spanning the gap. CDR3 bases: TGCGCCAGCAGCCAAGAGCAGGGGCACTACAATGAGCAGTTCTTC. Residues: CASSQEQGHYNEQFF.